This TCR beta chain was documented in a study of T-cell reconstitution after alpha-beta-depleted transplantation in children. Unique molecular identifiers were used in preparing the TCRbeta library. TCRdb re-called the PCR reads with MiXCR, one entry per CDR3 protein. The sample records about 240,000 distinct CDR3 sequences, about 12% being singletons. CDR1 DFQATT and CDR2 SNEGSKA come from the germline V gene (reference sequence). The CDR3 totals 17 residues. Unmatched junction bases numbered 7, after V lost 2 bases and J lost 2 bases. The chain has TRBV20-1 and TRBJ2-7; 15 bases match TRBD2. The clonotype was recovered from a human donor who donated a stem cell graft to a child with acute lymphoblastic leukemia. Sequenced material: PBMCs from the stem cell graft donor, taken from the stem cell graft. CDR3 amino acids: CSARSPGLAGGTYEQYF. The CDR3 coding sequence is TGCAGTGCTAGATCACCGGGACTAGCGGGAGGTACCTACGAGCAGTACTTC.